The 10 T cell receptor beta chains below all came from one sample that was sequenced in a study of T-cell reconstitution after alpha-beta-depleted transplantation in children. Unique molecular identifiers were incorporated into the prepared TCRbeta library. Using its own MiXCR run on the PCR reads, TCRdb lists one record per CDR3 protein. Of hundreds of thousands of distinct CDR3 sequences listed, roughly 15% are singletons. The source was PBMCs, mostly from graft donor cells, collected 360 days after TCRalphabeta/CD19-depleted stem cell transplant. All receptors derive from a boy in the first two years of life who had a stem cell transplant for Wiskott-Aldrich syndrome, so the T cells may come from the graft donor.

The chain uses TRBV7-9 and TRBJ2-1; 8 bases match TRBD1. V lost 5 bases, J lost 3 bases, and 6 bases stayed unmatched. The CDR3 runs to 15 residues. Germline V gene lookup returns CDR1 SEHNR and CDR2 FQNEAQ (reference sequence). In DNA form, the CDR3 reads TGTGCCAGCAGCGCCGACAGGGGTGGCTACAATGAGCAGTTCTTC. Protein sequence: CASSADRGGYNEQFF.

Only a few counts were recorded for this clonotype. In DNA, the CDR3 is TGTGCCAGCAGTTTATGGGGATTAGAGCAGTACTTC. Amino acid sequence: CASSLWGLEQYF. The genes are TRBV12-3 or TRBV12-4 and TRBJ2-7; D gene unclear. The CDR3 contains 12 residues. V lost 2 bases and J 7 bases, leaving 9 bases between the germline ends.

This rearrangement joins TRBV12-3 or TRBV12-4 to TRBJ2-1, with D perhaps matching TRBD1 or TRBD2 (6 bases each). The CDR3 is 15 residues long. V gave up 6 bases and J gave up 6 bases, with 18 bases separating them. This CDR3 reads CASSIGGRAGNEQFF. DNA for the CDR3: TGTGCCAGCAGCATAGGGGGGAGAGCCGGCAATGAGCAGTTCTTC.

The CDR3: CASSLGLSGDEQFF. The CDR3 DNA sequence: TGTGCCAGCAGTTTGGGTTTGTCGGGGGATGAGCAGTTCTTC. The chain carries TRBV27 and TRBJ2-1; the D gene is possibly TRBD2 (6 bases). The CDR3 totals 14 residues. Trimming shortened V by 3 bases and J by 8 bases, and 14 bases separated the two germline ends. The germline CDR1 and CDR2 sequences are MNHEY and SMNVEV (reference sequence).

This clonotype was seen more than once but under ten times. The genes are TRBV7-9 and TRBJ2-7; 8 bases fit TRBD1. Germline trimming cut 4 bases from V and 7 bases from J; bases unmatched to any gene: 9. CDR3 length: 14 amino acids. Germline assignment: CDR1 SEHNR and CDR2 FQNEAQ (reference sequence). CDR3 residues: CASSSGQGPGEQYF. The CDR3 nucleotides read TGTGCCAGCAGCTCCGGACAGGGACCGGGAGAGCAGTACTTC.

V gene TRBV20-1 combines with J gene TRBJ2-1, with 9 bases matching TRBD2. Germline trimming cut 1 base from V and 2 bases from J; bases unmatched to any gene: 0. Germline assignment: CDR1 DFQATT and CDR2 SNEGSKA (reference sequence). There are 14 residues in the CDR3. Here the CDR3 DNA reads TGCAGTGCTAGAGGACTAGCGGCCTACAATGAGCAGTTCTTC. This gives the protein CSARGLAAYNEQFF.

There are many counts of this clonotype. This sequence joins TRBV5-1 and TRBJ2-5; D gene unclear. The germline V gene has CDR1 SGHRS and CDR2 YFSETQ. CDR3 length: 12 residues. V gave up 1 base and J gave up 2 bases, with 3 bases separating them. CDR3 sequence: CASSLSQETQYF. CDR3 sequence (DNA): TGCGCCAGCAGCTTGTCTCAAGAGACCCAGTACTTC.

V gene TRBV20-1 combines with J gene TRBJ1-6, with a possible D match to TRBD1 (6 bases). The CDR3 spans 15 residues. The V gene's germline CDR1 is DFQATT and CDR2 SNEGSKA (reference sequence). With 4 bases removed from V and 9 bases from J, the gap between germline ends came to 19 bases. The CDR3 DNA is TGCAGTGCTATAACAGGGACCCTAGGAGCTTCACCCCTCCACTTT. Residues: CSAITGTLGASPLHF.

This clonotype was observed a few times. V usage is TRBV5-1 and J usage is TRBJ2-7; no clear D. The V and J ends lost 0 bases and 0 bases respectively, with 7 bases between them. CDR1 and CDR2 from the germline V gene are SGHRS and YFSETQ. The CDR3 is 14 amino acids. Here the CDR3 DNA reads TGCGCCAGCAGCTTGGCGGCGAACTCCTACGAGCAGTACTTC. Encoded protein: CASSLAANSYEQYF. The whole variable domain, filled in from reference TRBV5-1 and TRBJ2-7, reads KAGVTQTPRYLIKTRGQQVTLSCSPISGHRSVSWYQQTPGQGLQFLFEYFSETQRNKGNFPGRFSGRQFSNSRSEMNVSTLELGDSALYLCASSLAANSYEQYFGPGTRLTVT.

This chain joins TRBV12-3 or TRBV12-4 and TRBJ2-5, with 13 bases matching TRBD2. CDR3 length: 15 amino acids. The junction had 6 bases not matched to a gene; V was cut back by 6 bases and J by 5 bases. The CDR3 here is CASRPGLAGTETQYF. CDR3 nucleotides: TGTGCCAGCAGACCGGGACTAGCGGGAACGGAGACCCAGTACTTC.